A selection of T cell receptor beta chains follows, all from one sample in a study of molecular identifiers for immune sequencing clone quantification. TCRdb re-analysed the PCR reads in MiXCR, keeping a single row per CDR3 protein. The data contain about 19,000 distinct CDR3 sequences, under 25% of them singletons. Sequenced material: naive CD8+ T cells from blood, with Jurkat cell RNA spiked in. These receptors were taken from a human donor in good health. Some libraries in this study had Jurkat cell RNA spiked in. The CDR3 runs from the conserved cysteine through the conserved F or W. A D gene is named only where the DNA matches it firmly. Rows give clone size only sometimes, using once, few, many, or a class for an expanded clone.

clone_size	v_call	d_call	j_call	cdr3_nt	cdr3_aa
few	TRBV5-1	TRBD2	TRBJ2-3	TGCGCCAGCAGCGCCATTAGCGGGAGCACAGATACGCAGTATTTT	CASSAISGSTDTQYF
few	TRBV6-1	.	TRBJ2-7	.	CAAIPVRAGQNMIYEQYF
many	TRBV7-2	.	TRBJ2-5	TGTGCCAGCAGCTTTTTGGGACGGGATCAAGAGACCCAGTACTTC	CASSFLGRDQETQYF
few	TRBV9	TRBD2	TRBJ2-2	TGTGCCAGCAGCGTAGGAGCGGGAGGTTATGACGGGGAGCTGTTTTTT	CASSVGAGGYDGELFF
.	TRBV20-1	TRBD1	TRBJ2-3	TGCAGTCGTACAGGGGACACAGATACGCAGTATTTT	CSRTGDTDTQYF
many	TRBV6-2/TRBV6-3	.	TRBJ1-5	TGTGCCACCACGGACAGTTTATATCAGCCCCAGCATTTT	CATTDSLYQPQHF
medium-sized	TRBV6-2/TRBV6-3	.	TRBJ2-7	TGTGCCAGCAGTTGGATGGAATACGAGCAGTACTTC	CASSWMEYEQYF
.	TRBV6-1	.	TRBJ1-5	TGTGCCAGCACGGCAGAGAGCAATCAGCCCCAGCATTTT	CASTAESNQPQHF
many	TRBV20-1	.	TRBJ1-1	TGCAGCCGGACCCCACAGGATTACACTGAAGCTTTCTTT	CSRTPQDYTEAFF
many	TRBV4-2	.	TRBJ1-1	TGTGCCAGCAGCCAAGTTGTGAACACTGAAGCTTTCTTT	CASSQVVNTEAFF
.	TRBV4-3	.	TRBJ1-4	TGCGCCAGCAGCCAAGATTCGGGGGTGCGTGAAAAACTGTTTTTT	CASSQDSGVREKLFF
many	TRBV19	.	TRBJ1-5	TGTGCCAGTAGGACGGGACTTAGCAATCAGCCCCAGCATTTT	CASRTGLSNQPQHF
many	TRBV4-2	.	TRBJ2-7	TGTGCCAGCAGCCAAGATCCCGGGACCTCCTACGAGCAGTACTTC	CASSQDPGTSYEQYF
many	TRBV28	.	TRBJ2-7	TGTGCCAGCAGTCTCGGGGCTTACTACGAGCAGTACTTC	CASSLGAYYEQYF
many	TRBV7-9	.	TRBJ1-6	TGTGCCGTACGCGTTAATTCACCCCTCCACTTT	CAVRVNSPLHF
medium-sized	TRBV5-4	TRBD2	TRBJ2-7	TGTGCCAGCAGCAAGCCGGGACTAGCGGGATACTCCTACGAGCAGTACTTC	CASSKPGLAGYSYEQYF
many	TRBV7-2	.	TRBJ2-5	TGTGCCAGCAGCTCCCCAATAGGGGAGACCCAGTACTTC	CASSSPIGETQYF
few	TRBV14	.	TRBJ2-7	TGTGCCAGCAGCTATAGGGCTCACGAGCAGTACTTC	CASSYRAHEQYF
.	TRBV7-9	.	TRBJ2-7	TGTGCCAGCAGCTTAGCCGACAGACCCTACGAGCAGTACTTC	CASSLADRPYEQYF
few	TRBV29-1	TRBD2	TRBJ2-1	TGCAGCGTTGAAGATCGAGCACTAGCGGGAGTAAACAATGAGCAGTTCTTC	CSVEDRALAGVNNEQFF
few	TRBV3-1	.	TRBJ1-4	TGTGCCAGCAGCCAGCACGACAGCGCAACTAATGAAAAACTGTTTTTT	CASSQHDSATNEKLFF
.	TRBV4-1	.	TRBJ2-1	TGCGCCAGCAGCCCAAGCCCGTCCAGGAGCAACAATGAGCAGTTCTTC	CASSPSPSRSNNEQFF
.	TRBV19	.	TRBJ2-1	TGTGCCAGCCAGCCGTCTGCACTCAACAATGAGCAGTTCTTC	CASQPSALNNEQFF
many	TRBV6-5	.	TRBJ2-1	TGTGCCAGCAGTTACAGGGATGAGCAGTTCTTC	CASSYRDEQFF
few	TRBV13	TRBD2	TRBJ2-2	TGTGCCAGCAGTTTCTCGGCGGGAGGCCTAAACACCGGGGAGCTGTTTTTT	CASSFSAGGLNTGELFF
.	TRBV7-4	.	TRBJ2-3	TGTGCCAGCAGCCTGGGCGGGCGGAGCTACACAGATACGCAGTATTTT	CASSLGGRSYTDTQYF
many	TRBV28	.	TRBJ2-7	TGTGCCAGCAGTGACTACGAGCAGTACTTC	CASSDYEQYF
few	TRBV12-3/TRBV12-4	.	TRBJ1-1	TGTGCCAGCAGCCGGGGTATAGGCCGGGGTACTGAAGCTTTCTTT	CASSRGIGRGTEAFF
medium-sized	TRBV12-3/TRBV12-4	.	TRBJ2-1	TGTGCCAGCAGTAGGGGGTACAATGAGCAGTTCTTC	CASSRGYNEQFF
few	TRBV7-9	TRBD1	TRBJ2-7	TGTGCCAGCAGCTTTCCGGGACAGGGGGCTTACGAGCAGTACTTC	CASSFPGQGAYEQYF
.	TRBV7-6	.	TRBJ2-1	TGTGCCAGCAGCCTTTCCCTAGGCCGCAATGAGCAGTTCTTC	CASSLSLGRNEQFF
many	TRBV28	.	TRBJ2-5	TGTGCCAGCAGTCCGACCGTCGACAGGTTAGAGACCCAGTACTTC	CASSPTVDRLETQYF
.	TRBV28	TRBD1	TRBJ2-7	TGTGCCAGCAGCCGCCGTGTGTTAGGGGGCCCCTACGAGCAGTACTTC	CASSRRVLGGPYEQYF
medium-sized	TRBV28	.	TRBJ1-6	TGTGCCAGCAGTCCGATAAACGACTATAATTCACCCCTCCACTTT	CASSPINDYNSPLHF
medium-sized	TRBV7-2	.	TRBJ1-5	TGTGCCAGCAGCACGGAGGGGGTAAATAGCAATCAGCCCCAGCATTTT	CASSTEGVNSNQPQHF
.	TRBV19	.	TRBJ2-1	TGTGCCAGTAGTATAGATCCCGGCGGGAACCCCTACAATGAGCAGTTCTTC	CASSIDPGGNPYNEQFF
medium-sized	TRBV4-3	.	TRBJ1-2	TGCGCCAGCAGCCAAGATCGGGTGGTGAACTATGGCTACACCTTC	CASSQDRVVNYGYTF
many	TRBV12-3/TRBV12-4	.	TRBJ2-7	TGTGCCAGCAGTTTTTATAAACCCTACGAGCAGTACTTC	CASSFYKPYEQYF
medium-sized	TRBV27	TRBD1	TRBJ2-7	TGTGCCAGCAGTATTGACAGGGGGAACGAGCAGTACTTC	CASSIDRGNEQYF
medium-sized	TRBV9	.	TRBJ2-7	TGTGCCAGCAGCGGACAGGACGAGCAGTACTTC	CASSGQDEQYF
.	TRBV10-2	.	TRBJ1-1	TGCGCCAGCAGGGAAGGACCGGTAACTGAAGCTTTCTTT	CASREGPVTEAFF
many	TRBV20-1	.	TRBJ2-5	TGCAGCGGGGGGTCTCTGGGCAGGGGTAGAGAGACCCAGTACTTC	CSGGSLGRGRETQYF
many	TRBV28	TRBD2	TRBJ2-1	TGTGCCAGCAGCCCGCGGGGCGGGAGGGCCCATGAGCAGTTCTTC	CASSPRGGRAHEQFF
.	TRBV7-9	TRBD2	TRBJ2-1	TGTGCCAGCAGCTTAGAGGTTAGGCGGGAGGTTTCTTACATTGAGCAGTTCTTC	CASSLEVRREVSYIEQFF
many	TRBV5-1	TRBD2	TRBJ2-7	TGCGCCAGCAACCTTAGCGGGGAAGACCCCTACGAGCAGTACTTC	CASNLSGEDPYEQYF
many	TRBV20-1	.	TRBJ2-3	TGCAGTGCTAGAGATAGCCCCGTTACGCAGTATTTT	CSARDSPVTQYF
many	TRBV7-6	.	TRBJ2-1	TGTGCCAGCAGCGACGAAGAAGGGTCCAACCCCATCCTGAATGAGCAGTTCTTC	CASSDEEGSNPILNEQFF
few	TRBV20-1	TRBD1	TRBJ1-4	TGCAGTGCTTTGGACAGGGAGGATGAAAAACTGTTTTTT	CSALDREDEKLFF
many	TRBV3-1	TRBD1	TRBJ1-1	TGTGCCAGCAGCTCCCGGGACAGTCTGAACACTGAAGCTTTCTTT	CASSSRDSLNTEAFF
many	TRBV27	.	TRBJ2-7	TGTGCCAGCAGTTTCTTGGTCGGGCTCCCCTACGAGCAGTACTTC	CASSFLVGLPYEQYF
few	TRBV15	.	TRBJ1-5	TGTGCCACCGCCGATGGGGGTCTAGGTCAGCCCCAGCATTTT	CATADGGLGQPQHF
many	TRBV6-6	.	TRBJ2-1	TGTGCCAGCAGTTACTACTCCTACAATGAGCAGTTCTTC	CASSYYSYNEQFF
many	TRBV4-3	TRBD2	TRBJ2-7	TGCGCCAGCAGCCAAGAGACTAGCGGGACTGTCGAGCAGTACTTC	CASSQETSGTVEQYF
many	TRBV19	.	TRBJ2-5	TGTGCCAGTTCCCGGGGGGCGATAGAAGAGACCCAGTACTTC	CASSRGAIEETQYF
medium-sized	TRBV12-3/TRBV12-4	TRBD1	TRBJ2-1	TGTGCCAGCATGTTCTTTACAGGGGGCGTTGATGAGCAGTTCTTC	CASMFFTGGVDEQFF